These 6 T cell receptor beta chains came from one sample sequenced in a study of T-cell memory formation after mild COVID-19. TCRdb reprocessed the 5' RACE reads with MiXCR, giving one entry per CDR3 protein. The profile shows fewer than 400,000 distinct CDR3 sequences, approximately 12% of them singletons. The source material was PBMCs or a T cell subset sorted from them (not recorded which). These receptors originate from a man younger than 35 who had mild COVID-19 (a few samples of this study predate the infection). Cell type and time point are not known.

This clonotype was seen many times. This chain connects TRBV4-3 to TRBJ2-3; tentative D call: TRBD2 (6 bases). With 0 bases removed from V and 4 bases from J, the gap between germline ends came to 8 bases. The CDR3 spans 14 residues. Per germline, CDR1 LGHNA and CDR2 YSLEER. CDR3 sequence (DNA): TGCGCCAGCAGCCAAGAATGGGGGGCAGATACGCAGTATTTT. It codes for CASSQEWGADTQYF.

This clonotype was observed a few times. V is TRBV5-1 and J is TRBJ2-3; 10 nucleotides match TRBD2. V gave up 1 base and J gave up 5 bases; unmatched junction bases: 4. This CDR3 has 15 amino acids. In germline, CDR1 is SGHRS, CDR2 YFSETQ. CDR3 coding DNA: TGCGCCAGCAGCTTGATGGCTAGCGGGGGAGATACGCAGTATTTT. As protein: CASSLMASGGDTQYF.

The chain combines TRBV7-9 with TRBJ2-3; no firm D call. Germline V CDR1 and CDR2: SEHNR, FQNEAQ (reference sequence). The CDR3 contains 13 residues. Deletions cut 2 bases from V and 6 bases from J, with 9 bases between. Here the CDR3 reads CASSLLAWDTQYF. CDR3 DNA: TGTGCCAGCAGCTTATTGGCCTGGGATACGCAGTATTTT.

This clonotype appeared a few times. This rearrangement joins TRBV5-6 to TRBJ2-5; D is ambiguous. The CDR3 runs to 15 residues. Germline V gene lookup returns CDR1 SGHDT and CDR2 YYEEEE. V was pared by 0 bases and J by 1 base, with 10 bases between. CDR3 sequence (DNA): TGTGCCAGCAGCTTGGCCTTCAGGACCCAAGAGACCCAGTACTTC. Protein sequence: CASSLAFRTQETQYF.

A few counts support this clonotype. V gene TRBV30 combines with J gene TRBJ2-4; 8 bases are a match to TRBD2. V was pared by 2 bases and J by 7 bases, with 4 bases of the junction left unmatched. This CDR3 has 13 amino acids. The V gene's germline CDR1 is GTSNPN and CDR2 SVGIG (reference sequence). As DNA, the CDR3 is TGTGCCTGGAGTCGGGGGGGGCTCAACATTCAGTACTTC. Its translation is CAWSRGGLNIQYF. Filled out from reference TRBV30 and TRBJ2-4, the complete variable domain reads SQTIHQWPATLVQPVGSPLSLECTVEGTSNPNLYWYRQAAGRGLQLLFYSVGIGQISSEVPQNLSASRPQDRQFILSSKKLLLSDSGFYLCAWSRGGLNIQYFGAGTRLSVL.

This clonotype was observed at least ten times. The V and J genes are TRBV7-6 and TRBJ1-2, with D perhaps TRBD1 (6 bases). The CDR3 loop spans 12 amino acids. The germline gives CDR1 SGHVS, CDR2 FNYEAQ. With 6 bases removed from V and 4 bases from J, the gap between germline ends came to 9 bases. The CDR3, as DNA: TGTGCCAGCAGTCCAGGGGTCTATGGCTACACCTTC. Translated: CASSPGVYGYTF.